Each of the 8 T cell receptor beta chains below was sequenced from the same sample in a study of PD-1 blockade in classical Hodgkin lymphoma. The protocol was immunoSEQ multiplex PCR, while the TCRdb copy is restricted to in-frame clones and leaves out a portion. This sample yields tens of thousands of clones, of which approximately 86% are seen a single time; over 15% belongs to the top ten. The time point was: cycle 4 day 1 (C4D1), after more than five weeks of nivolumab. The patients all showed relapse after autologous stem cell transplantation, while their brentuximab vedotin exposure varied. The sample was peripheral blood mononuclear cells (PBMCs), taken before the fourth cycle of nivolumab. These receptors came from a human donor with classical Hodgkin lymphoma.

The V and J genes are TRBV5-1 and TRBJ2-7, with 12 bases lining up with TRBD1. The CDR3 has 14 amino acids. The germline V gene encodes CDR1 SGHRS and CDR2 YFSETQ. V was pared by 6 bases and J by 6 bases, with 7 bases of the junction left unmatched. The CDR3 loop reads CASTQGDRGLEQYF. For the CDR3, the DNA is TGCGCCAGCACTCAAGGGGACAGGGGGCTCGAGCAGTACTTC.

The V gene is TRBV19, the J gene TRBJ2-7; D is tentatively TRBD1 or TRBD2 (6 bases each). CDR1 is LNHDA, CDR2 SQIVND, per germline (reference sequence). This CDR3 has 15 amino acids. V shed 4 bases and J shed 6 bases, with 19 bases lying between them. CDR3 DNA sequence: TGTGCCAGTAGTAGGGGGCCAGGACTAAGTTCCGAGCAGTACTTC. Translated: CASSRGPGLSSEQYF.

This chain links TRBV19 with TRBJ2-7, with D tentatively TRBD2 (5 bases). This CDR3 spans 13 amino acids. CDR1 is LNHDA, CDR2 SQIVND, per germline (reference sequence). With 0 bases removed from V and 9 bases from J, the gap between germline ends came to 12 bases. The CDR3 sequence: CASSIDREASQYF. The CDR3, as DNA: TGTGCCAGTAGTATAGATCGGGAAGCCTCGCAGTACTTC.

The chain couples TRBV11-2 to TRBJ2-5; TRBD2 aligns across 7 bases. Germline V CDR1 and CDR2: SGHAT, FQNNGV. Trimming removed 5 bases from V and 5 bases from J; junction bases left unmatched: 8. The CDR3 has 14 amino acids. This CDR3 is CASSLGVGGETQYF. CDR3 coding DNA: TGTGCCAGCAGCCTAGGGGTCGGGGGGGAGACCCAGTACTTC.

For this clone: Different DNA sequences within this sample yield the same CDR3. The chain recombines TRBV5-6 with TRBJ1-1, with no clear D. Trimming shortened V by 1 base and J by 2 bases, and 9 bases separated the two germline ends. The CDR3 covers 14 residues. Germline loops: CDR1 SGHDT, CDR2 YYEEEE. The CDR3 DNA follows: TGTGCCAGCAGCTTGCCGGGTGGAAACACTGAAGCTTTCTTT. Its translation is CASSLPGGNTEAFF.

The chain recombines TRBV5-1 with TRBJ2-4, with a tentative D call TRBD1 (5 bases). V was pared by 5 bases and J by 0 bases, with 12 bases between. The CDR3 runs 15 residues. Germline CDR1 reads SGHRS; CDR2 reads YFSETQ. CDR3 sequence (DNA): TGCGCCAGCAGGCCTGACAGTTTAGCCAAAAACATTCAGTACTTC. This encodes CASRPDSLAKNIQYF.

The chain employs TRBV6-5 and TRBJ1-2, with a possible D match to TRBD1 (5 bases). V was shortened by 2 bases and J by 4 bases, with 14 bases between the two germline ends. The CDR3 has 15 amino acids. Germline loops: CDR1 MNHEY, CDR2 SVGAGI. CDR3 region: CASSYTPGPLYGYTF. The CDR3 nucleotides read TGTGCCAGCAGTTACACCCCGGGACCCCTCTATGGCTACACCTTC.

The table lists this clone with a few counts. The rearrangement joins TRBV19 to TRBJ1-5; no clear D. The CDR3 runs 18 residues. Trimming cost V 5 bases and J 0 bases, with 20 bases left between them. The germline CDR1 and CDR2 sequences are LNHDA and SQIVND (reference sequence). The chain's CDR3 is CASSAGFTAQYSNQPQHF. The CDR3 bases are TGTGCCAGTAGTGCGGGGTTTACAGCACAATATAGCAATCAGCCCCAGCATTTT.